Shown below are 26 T cell receptor beta chains from a single sample sequenced in a study of T cells in Graves' hyperthyroidism and ophthalmopathy. Amplified TCR beta CDR3 regions derived from RNA transcripts. With the HTBI primer set, the TCR CDR3 went through a first round of RT-PCR. TCRdb re-derived calls from the multiplex PCR reads in MiXCR, one entry per CDR3 protein. The sample includes some 150,000 distinct CDR3 sequences, roughly a fifth of them seen just once. Sequencing was carried out using blood. Receptor source: a woman aged 50 to 65 with Graves' hyperthyroidism that later progressed to Graves' ophthalmopathy.

The gene calls are TRBV18 and TRBJ1-1, with TRBD1 matching 10 bases. V shed 2 bases and J 5 bases; nucleotides not matched to a gene: 5. The CDR3 runs 15 residues. The germline V gene encodes CDR1 KGHSH and CDR2 LQKENI. CDR3 in amino acids: CASSPRQGAWTEAFF. In DNA, the CDR3 is TGTGCCAGCTCACCAAGACAGGGGGCGTGGACTGAAGCTTTCTTT.

This clonotype was counted many times. The CDR3 spells CASSQCTGTSGNCEQFF. Written as DNA, the CDR3 is TGTGCCAGCAGCCAATGCACCGGGACTAGCGGGAACTGTGAGCAGTTCTTC. This rearrangement joins TRBV7-2 to TRBJ2-1; 13 bases are a match to TRBD2. CDR3 length: 17 residues. Germline-derived CDR1 and CDR2 are SGHTA and FQGNSA. V dropped 5 bases and J dropped 9; count of bases not matched to a gene: 13.

In its sample, this clonotype was seen many times. This chain joins TRBV6-1 and TRBJ1-5; TRBD1 matches at 7 bases. The J segment lost 6 bases and the V segment lost 2 bases, leaving 4 bases of the junction unmatched. This CDR3 is built from 14 residues. The germline V gene has CDR1 MNHNS and CDR2 SASEGT. The CDR3 DNA follows: TGTGCCAGCAGTGAAAGACAGGGAGGTCAGCCCCAGCATTTT. This codes for CASSERQGGQPQHF.

This clonotype was counted many times. The chain uses TRBV7-6 and TRBJ2-2; the match to TRBD2 covers 8 bases. Germline CDR1 SGHVS, CDR2 FNYEAQ. The CDR3 has 15 amino acids. The V gene end was trimmed by 5 bases and the J gene end by 7 bases; junction bases not matched to a gene: 9. CDR3 sequence: CASSPAGGKVGELFF. CDR3 DNA: TGTGCCAGCAGCCCTGCGGGGGGCAAGGTCGGGGAGCTGTTTTTT.

The rearrangement links TRBV5-1 to TRBJ2-3; perhaps TRBD1 as D (5 bases). This CDR3 has 13 residues. Deletions cut 4 bases from V and 4 bases from J, with 10 bases between. From germline, CDR1 is SGHRS and CDR2 YFSETQ. The CDR3 sequence is CASSIAGSDTQYF. Here the CDR3 DNA reads TGCGCCAGCAGCATAGCAGGGTCAGATACGCAGTATTTT.

This clonotype was seen ten or more times. The chain couples TRBV20-1 to TRBJ2-7, with 10 bases identical to TRBD2. With V trimmed by 6 bases and J by 3 bases, 11 bases remained unmatched. This CDR3 comprises 15 residues. Germline V gene sequence: CDR1 DFQATT, CDR2 SNEGSKA (reference sequence). The DNA of the CDR3 is TGCAGTGCGCCGAAGGGGAGCGGGGGGGGCTACGAGCAGTACTTC. Translating it yields CSAPKGSGGGYEQYF.

The CDR3 region has the DNA TGTGCCAGCAGTTTCGCTAGACGGGGATCTGGCTACACCTTC. Translated, it gives CASSFARRGSGYTF. The chain joins TRBV28 to TRBJ1-2, with no clear D. This CDR3 comprises 14 residues. Trimming shortened V by 3 bases and J by 7 bases, and 15 bases separated the two germline ends. Germline CDR1 is MDHEN and CDR2 is SYDVKM.

This clonotype was found many times. The J gene is TRBJ1-2, the V gene TRBV5-8; D uncertain. The germline gives CDR1 SGHTS, CDR2 YDEGEE. The CDR3 contains 15 residues. V was pared by 4 bases and J by 8 bases, with 21 bases between. CDR3 sequence (DNA): TGTGCCAGCAGCCCCCTCCCCTTCGACCTAGGAGGCTACACCTTC. Translation: CASSPLPFDLGGYTF.

This clonotype was picked up one time. This rearrangement joins TRBV7-3 to TRBJ2-7; no firm D call. This CDR3 has 11 amino acids. Germline loops: CDR1 SGHTA, CDR2 FQGTGA. V shed 5 bases and J shed 7 bases, with 9 bases lying between them. DNA of the CDR3: TGTGCCAGCAGCCCCAAGGTAGAGCAGTACTTC. Amino acids: CASSPKVEQYF.

The rearrangement links TRBV18 to TRBJ2-1, with a tentative D call TRBD2 (5 bases). Deletions cut 6 bases from V and 3 bases from J, with 15 bases between. Germline-derived CDR1 and CDR2 are KGHSH and LQKENI. The CDR3 totals 15 residues. The CDR3 loop is CASSPRLALYNEQFF. The CDR3 DNA follows: TGTGCCAGCTCCCCTCGGCTAGCCCTCTACAATGAGCAGTTCTTC.

This clonotype has only a few counts. The chain employs TRBV3-1 and TRBJ1-3, with D perhaps TRBD1 (6 bases). The germline V gene has CDR1 LGHDT and CDR2 YNNKEL (reference sequence). The CDR3 has 21 residues. Trimming took off 4 bases at V and 4 bases at J, with 32 bases between the two ends. This chain's CDR3 is CASSPDLLKGRGSPTGNTIYF. DNA of the CDR3: TGTGCCAGCAGCCCAGATCTCCTCAAGGGGAGGGGGTCCCCAACAGGAAACACCATATATTTT.

The genes are TRBV20-1 and TRBJ2-5; D is perhaps TRBD1 (6 bases). CDR3 size: 13 residues. V lost 6 bases, J lost 1 base, and 12 bases lay in between. Germline V gene data show CDR1 as DFQATT and CDR2 as SNEGSKA (reference sequence). The CDR3 nucleotides read TGCAGTGCGTGGACAGCAGCCCAAGAGACCCAGTACTTC. Its protein is CSAWTAAQETQYF.

This chain uses TRBV9 with TRBJ1-4; D is uncertain. Trimming shortened V by 0 bases and J by 4 bases, and 10 bases separated the two germline ends. Germline CDR1 SGDLS, CDR2 YYNGEE. The CDR3 length is 15 residues. The DNA of the CDR3 is TGTGCCAGCAGCGTAGGGCAAGGGTTTAATGAAAAACTGTTTTTT. Encoded protein: CASSVGQGFNEKLFF.

The chain couples TRBV29-1 to TRBJ2-2; D ambiguous. Trimming removed 7 bases from V and 2 bases from J, with 11 bases in between. This CDR3 has 13 amino acids. Germline CDR1 and CDR2: SQVTM and ANQGSEA. DNA for the CDR3: TGCAGCGCTGGGGTCTTAAACACCGGGGAGCTGTTTTTT. Translating it yields CSAGVLNTGELFF.

This chain connects TRBV3-1 to TRBJ2-5; unclear D gene. The CDR3 covers 15 residues. CDR1 and CDR2 (germline): LGHDT, YNNKEL (reference sequence). V was pared by 0 bases and J by 1 base, with 9 bases between. The CDR3 protein is CASSQDQVPQETQYF. The CDR3 nucleotides read TGTGCCAGCAGCCAAGACCAGGTACCCCAAGAGACCCAGTACTTC.

With regard to this clonotype: An end of the junction differs from the germline gene, which may be a read error. The chain recombines TRBV18 with TRBJ1-5; possibly TRBD1 for D (6 bases). The V gene's germline CDR1 is KGHSH and CDR2 LQKENI. This CDR3 spans 13 amino acids. This CDR3 is CAGTGTRNQPRHF. As DNA, the CDR3 is TGTGCCGGCACCGGGACACGGAATCAGCCCCGGCATTTT.

This clonotype was observed many times. This chain joins TRBV11-3 and TRBJ2-5, with a possible D match to TRBD2 (7 bases). CDR3 size: 15 residues. CDR1 and CDR2 (germline): SGHNT, YENEEA. Trimming pared 5 bases from V and 5 bases from J, leaving 18 bases between. CDR3 amino acids: CASSRGEGPGETQYF. Written as DNA, the CDR3 is TGTGCCAGCAGCAGGGGGGAGGGGCCGGGGGAGACCCAGTACTTC.

The chain uses TRBV9 and TRBJ2-2, with TRBD2 matching 13 bases. Germline V gene data show CDR1 as SGDLS and CDR2 as YYNGEE. The J segment lost 6 bases and the V segment lost 2 bases, leaving 1 base of the junction unmatched. The CDR3 is 15 residues long. CDR3 in amino acids: CASSVTSGRAGELFF. The CDR3 DNA sequence: TGTGCCAGCAGCGTCACTAGCGGGAGGGCCGGGGAGCTGTTTTTT.

This clonotype was observed a handful of times. This rearrangement joins TRBV19 to TRBJ1-5; 8 bases map to TRBD1. The CDR3 has 15 amino acids. CDR1 is LNHDA, CDR2 SQIVND, per germline (reference sequence). The V and J ends lost 6 bases and 2 bases, in that order; junction bases with no gene match: 6. CDR3 coding DNA: TGTGCCAGTAGGGGACAGGCCCTCGGCAATCAGCCCCAGCATTTT. Its translation: CASRGQALGNQPQHF.

This clonotype was recorded at least ten times. This sequence joins TRBV20-1 and TRBJ2-1; 13 bases are a match to TRBD2. V shed 5 bases and J 6 bases; nucleotides not matched to a gene: 13. This CDR3 has 17 amino acids. Germline loops: CDR1 DFQATT, CDR2 SNEGSKA (reference sequence). CDR3 in amino acids: CSAVARTSGSWGNEQFF. As DNA, the CDR3 is TGCAGTGCTGTAGCACGGACTAGCGGGAGTTGGGGCAATGAGCAGTTCTTC.

This clonotype was recorded at least ten times. The chain combines TRBV7-3 with TRBJ2-1; tentative D call: TRBD2 (6 bases). Trimming cost V 5 bases and J 3 bases, with 11 bases left between them. Germline assignment: CDR1 SGHTA and CDR2 FQGTGA. The CDR3 totals 14 residues. The CDR3 DNA reads as TGTGCCAGCAGCGCTAGCGTCGGCTACAATGAGCAGTTCTTC. This sequence encodes CASSASVGYNEQFF.

This clonotype was found many times. The chain joins TRBV30 to TRBJ2-6; TRBD2 matches at 8 bases. From germline, CDR1 is GTSNPN and CDR2 SVGIG (reference sequence). This CDR3 has 18 residues. The junction had 7 bases not matched to a gene; V was cut back by 0 bases and J by 0 bases. The CDR3 DNA reads TGTGCCTGGAGTGTACTTGCGGGAGGCCTCTCTGGGGCCAACGTCCTGACTTTC. As protein: CAWSVLAGGLSGANVLTF.

This clonotype was observed many times. This chain links TRBV10-3 with TRBJ2-7; the D call may be TRBD1 or TRBD2 (5 bases each). Trimming cost V 10 bases and J 0 bases, with 13 bases left between them. The CDR3 is 13 amino acids. Germline-derived CDR1 and CDR2 are ENHRY and SYGVKD. The DNA for the CDR3 is TGTGCCAGCGCCGGGACCGACTCCTACGAGCAGTACTTC. Amino acids: CASAGTDSYEQYF.

This clonotype was picked up one time. This sequence joins TRBV6-9 and TRBJ1-3, with 9 bases fitting TRBD1. Germline CDR1 is MNHGY and CDR2 is SVAAGI. V dropped 4 bases and J dropped 4; count of bases not matched to a gene: 8. There are 16 residues in the CDR3. CDR3 in DNA: TGTGCCAGCAGTTTAGGGGGGACAGGGAAAGGAAACACCATATATTTT. Encoded protein: CASSLGGTGKGNTIYF.

There are many counts of this clonotype. This rearrangement joins TRBV20-1 to TRBJ1-4; 11 nucleotides agree with TRBD1. CDR3 size: 15 residues. Trimming at V came to 5 bases and at J to 6 bases, leaving 8 bases not matched to a gene. Germline CDR1 is DFQATT and CDR2 is SNEGSKA (reference sequence). The CDR3 nucleotides are TGCAGTGCTCGGACAGGGGGCTTCGCCCATGAAAAACTGTTTTTT. This codes for CSARTGGFAHEKLFF.

This clonotype was observed many times. This chain uses TRBV12-3 or TRBV12-4 with TRBJ1-2; D is unresolved. Trimming removed 0 bases from V and 3 bases from J, with 11 bases in between. This CDR3 contains 15 residues. The CDR3 loop is CASSLAGGLDYGYTF. CDR3 sequence (DNA): TGTGCCAGCAGTTTAGCGGGTGGACTGGACTATGGCTACACCTTC.